The 22 T cell receptor beta chains below come from one sample, sequenced in a study of blood T cells in healthy people across ages. A J-beta primer mix and a sample-barcoded 5' primer were used in a second PCR of roughly 6 to 12 cycles. TCRdb reprocessed the 5' RACE reads with MiXCR, giving one entry per CDR3 protein. This table has some 760,000 distinct CDR3 sequences, approximately 25% appearing once. This sample was shared with a second study, whose subject was T cells of mothers and their children.

The specimen was blood. All receptors come from a boy younger than 18 in good health.

Points on this clonotype: At one end, the junction sequence differs from germline, possibly due to a read error. The V call is TRBV7-7, the J call TRBJ2-1; D is perhaps TRBD1 (6 bases). This CDR3 region has 15 residues. Germline values: CDR1 SSHAT, CDR2 FNYEAQ (reference sequence). In DNA form, the CDR3 reads TGTGCTAGCAACTTTCAACTCGCAGGGGACAATGAGCAGTTCTTC. This encodes CASNFQLAGDNEQFF. Full variable domain (outside the CDR3, taken from reference TRBV7-7 and TRBJ2-1): GAGVSQSPRYKVTKRGQDVTLRCDPISSHATLYWYQQALGQGPEFLTYFNYEAQPDKSGLPSDRFSAERPEGSISTLTIQRTEQRDSAMYRCASNFQLAGDNEQFFGPGTRLTVL.

This clonotype turned up a few times. The chain has TRBV13 and TRBJ1-4, with 9 bases fitting TRBD1. CDR1 is PRHDT, CDR2 FYEKMQ, per germline (reference sequence). V lost 4 bases and J lost 7; bases outside the gene matches: 22. This CDR3 has 20 amino acids. The CDR3 loop is CASSSRTHPKDRGIGEKLFF. In DNA, the CDR3 is TGTGCCAGCAGCTCCCGCACCCACCCGAAAGACAGGGGGATAGGTGAAAAACTGTTTTTT. Full variable domain (remainder filled in from reference TRBV13 and TRBJ1-4): AAGVIQSPRHLIKEKRETATLKCYPIPRHDTVYWYQQGPGQDPQFLISFYEKMQSDKGSIPDRFSAQQFSDYHSELNMSSLELGDSALYFCASSSRTHPKDRGIGEKLFFGSGTQLSVL.

This clonotype was picked up a small number of times. At one end, the junction sequence differs from germline, possibly due to a read error. This chain joins TRBV5-1 and TRBJ2-5; D not certain. This CDR3 spans 13 amino acids. Germline CDR1 reads SGHRS; CDR2 reads YFSETQ. The CDR3 DNA reads as TGCGTCAGCAGCTTGTTTACCCAAGAGACCCAGTACTTC. This encodes CVSSLFTQETQYF. Variable domain in full (rest from reference TRBV5-1 and TRBJ2-5): KAGVTQTPRYLIKTRGQQVTLSCSPISGHRSVSWYQQTPGQGLQFLFEYFSETQRNKGNFPGRFSGRQFSNSRSEMNVSTLELGDSALYLCVSSLFTQETQYFGPGTRLLVL.

This clonotype was detected only a few times. This chain joins TRBV7-9 and TRBJ1-5; no reliable D call. The germline V gene has CDR1 SEHNR and CDR2 FQNEAQ (reference sequence). CDR3 length equals 15 residues. With 7 bases removed from V and 0 bases from J, the gap between germline ends came to 13 bases. The CDR3 sequence: CASTPRLYSNQPQHF. DNA of the CDR3: TGTGCCAGCACCCCACGACTTTATAGCAATCAGCCCCAGCATTTT.

The gene calls are TRBV15 and TRBJ2-5; D may correspond to TRBD1 or TRBD2 (6 bases each). The V end was cut by 0 bases, the J end by 5 bases, with 13 bases between. The germline gives CDR1 LNHNV, CDR2 YYDKDF (reference sequence). The CDR3 length is 15 residues. CDR3 in amino acids: CATSRDRGVRETQYF. Written as DNA, the CDR3 is TGTGCCACCAGCAGAGATAGGGGGGTTCGGGAGACCCAGTACTTC.

V and J are TRBV27 and TRBJ2-5; D possibly matches TRBD1 or TRBD2 (6 bases each). The V gene's germline CDR1 is MNHEY and CDR2 SMNVEV (reference sequence). V shed 8 bases and J shed 3 bases, with 13 bases lying between them. This CDR3 has 13 amino acids. As DNA, the CDR3 is TGTGCCAGCGCGGAGGGGGACAAAGAGACCCAGTACTTC. This codes for CASAEGDKETQYF.

The gene calls are TRBV6-2 or TRBV6-3 and TRBJ2-4; 7 bases fit TRBD1. From germline, CDR1 is MNHEY and CDR2 SVGEGT. This CDR3 is built from 15 residues. V was pared by 6 bases and J by 1 base, with 6 bases of the junction left unmatched. CDR3 nucleotides: TGTGCCAGCAGGCTAGGGGGCGCGGCCAAAAACATTCAGTACTTC. Translation: CASRLGGAAKNIQYF.

This clonotype was found a few times. This chain uses TRBV27 with TRBJ2-3; TRBD2 matches 7 bases. The CDR3 is 15 amino acids. V shed 3 bases and J 1 base; nucleotides not matched to a gene: 4. Germline CDR1 is MNHEY and CDR2 is SMNVEV (reference sequence). CDR3 DNA sequence: TGTGCCAGCAGTTTCTTGGGGGGGGGCACAGATACGCAGTATTTT. Translating it yields CASSFLGGGTDTQYF.

CDR3 protein: CSAATWGREKLFF. In nucleotides, the CDR3 is TGCAGTGCTGCCACGTGGGGGCGTGAAAAACTGTTTTTT. The chain recombines TRBV20-1 with TRBJ1-4; maybe TRBD1 (6 bases). Trimming shortened V by 5 bases and J by 7 bases, and 14 bases separated the two germline ends. This CDR3 has 13 amino acids. Germline values: CDR1 DFQATT, CDR2 SNEGSKA (reference sequence).

The chain couples TRBV4-2 to TRBJ1-2; D gene unclear. CDR1 and CDR2 from the germline V gene are LGHNA and YNFKEQ. The CDR3 consists of 14 residues. V lost 0 bases to trimming and J lost 7 bases, with 12 bases between them. CDR3 sequence (DNA): TGTGCCAGCAGCCAAGACAGAAGGGATGCTGGCTACACCTTC. Translation gives CASSQDRRDAGYTF.

This clonotype was seen only a few times. At one end the junction does not follow the germline gene, possibly because of a read error. This chain links TRBV19 with TRBJ2-5; 13 bases map to TRBD2. The J call may be incorrect, as the DNA end agrees better with TRBJ2-1. Per germline, CDR1 LNHDA and CDR2 SQIVND (reference sequence). This CDR3 has 15 amino acids. CDR3 DNA sequence: TGTACCAGTAGTACGGGACTAGCGGGGAGGAATGAGCAGTTCTTC. It codes for CTSSTGLAGRNEQFF.

The chain recombines TRBV27 with TRBJ2-1, with 8 bases that match TRBD2. Trimming cost V 3 bases and J 8 bases; bases outside gene matches: 3. This CDR3 comprises 13 residues. CDR1 and CDR2 (germline): MNHEY, SMNVEV (reference sequence). The CDR3 reads CASSFSGSDEQFF. The CDR3 nucleotides read TGTGCCAGCAGTTTCAGCGGGAGCGATGAGCAGTTCTTC.

This clonotype was observed a few times. The gene calls are TRBV7-2 and TRBJ2-2; the D is unclear. The ends were cut back, 6 bases at V and 1 base at J, with 15 bases in the middle. Germline V CDR1 and CDR2: SGHTA, FQGNSA. CDR3 length: 16 amino acids. CDR3 loop: CASSFLLHLNTGELFF. The CDR3 DNA is TGTGCCAGCAGTTTTCTACTGCACCTGAACACCGGGGAGCTGTTTTTT.

The chain links TRBV6-5 to TRBJ2-3, with 8 bases matching TRBD1. CDR3 length equals 14 residues. V trimming: 5 bases; J trimming: 4 bases; junction bases outside the gene matches: 5. The germline gives CDR1 MNHEY, CDR2 SVGAGI. CDR3 in amino acids: CASSRRGQADTQYF. In nucleotides, the CDR3 is TGTGCCAGCAGTCGCAGGGGGCAAGCAGATACGCAGTATTTT.

A few counts support this clonotype. The rearrangement links TRBV6-5 to TRBJ2-1, with 9 positions matching TRBD2. From germline, CDR1 is MNHEY and CDR2 SVGAGI. The junction had 26 bases not matched to a gene; V was cut back by 0 bases and J by 2 bases. This CDR3 spans 24 amino acids. The chain's CDR3 is CASSYSGSEGLVGVAGAPYNEQFF. The CDR3 nucleotides read TGTGCCAGCAGTTACTCGGGTTCCGAAGGGTTGGTAGGAGTAGCGGGAGCCCCCTACAATGAGCAGTTCTTC.

This clonotype has a handful of counts. J is TRBJ1-2 and V is TRBV7-9; perhaps TRBD1 as D (6 bases). CDR1 and CDR2 (germline): SEHNR, FQNEAQ (reference sequence). V gave up 6 bases and J gave up 4 bases, with 9 bases separating them. The CDR3 is made up of 12 amino acids. The DNA for the CDR3 is TGTGCCAGCAGTGGACAGTTCTATGGCTACACCTTC. Translated, it gives CASSGQFYGYTF.

Turning to this clonotype: The likely explanation is a read error, given a far larger clone one base away. This sequence joins TRBV5-6 and TRBJ1-4; 9 bases agree with TRBD1. The CDR3 length is 14 residues. The germline gives CDR1 SGHDT, CDR2 YYEEEE. CDR3 DNA: TGTGCCAGCAGCCCGGGACAGGGTAATGAAAACCTGTTTTTT. It is translated as CASSPGQGNENLFF.

This clonotype turned up a few times. V and J are TRBV6-1 and TRBJ2-4, with TRBD1 as a possible D gene (5 bases). Trimming cost V 2 bases and J 0 bases, with 17 bases left between them. The germline CDR1 and CDR2 sequences are MNHNS and SASEGT. CDR3 length: 18 residues. CDR3 loop: CASSEYRGQTGAKNIQYF. The CDR3 DNA is TGTGCCAGCAGTGAATATAGGGGTCAAACAGGAGCCAAAAACATTCAGTACTTC.

This clonotype was counted only a few times. The chain combines TRBV6-1 with TRBJ2-5, with 8 bases identical to TRBD1. Germline V gives CDR1 MNHNS, CDR2 SASEGT. The J segment lost 1 base and the V segment lost 5 bases, leaving 15 bases of the junction unmatched. There are 18 residues in the CDR3. CDR3 sequence reads: CASSTAGQGAFPQETQYF. The CDR3 DNA reads as TGTGCCAGCAGTACCGCGGGGCAGGGGGCCTTTCCCCAAGAGACCCAGTACTTC.

This clonotype was seen a few times. V gene TRBV7-2 combines with J gene TRBJ2-7; D tentatively reads TRBD1 or TRBD2 (5 bases each). Trimming stripped 5 bases from V and 5 bases from J, with 19 bases between. Germline-derived CDR1 and CDR2 are SGHTA and FQGNSA. The CDR3 sequence is 15 residues long. The CDR3 here is CASSPREGALDEQYF. In DNA form, the CDR3 reads TGTGCCAGCAGCCCCCGGGAAGGGGCTCTCGACGAGCAGTACTTC.

The chain combines TRBV7-2 with TRBJ2-4; 10 bases agree with TRBD1. This CDR3 contains 14 residues. V lost 6 bases, J lost 7 bases, and 6 bases stayed unmatched. Germline CDR1 SGHTA, CDR2 FQGNSA. Written as DNA, the CDR3 is TGTGCCAGCAGGGATAGGGGACAGGGGAACATTCAGTACTTC. Translation gives CASRDRGQGNIQYF.

This clonotype was seen more than once but under ten times. This sequence joins TRBV29-1 and TRBJ2-2; D tentatively reads TRBD1 or TRBD2 (5 bases each). Germline CDR1 and CDR2: SQVTM and ANQGSEA. This CDR3 is 13 amino acids long. Trimming shortened V by 8 bases and J by 5 bases, and 15 bases separated the two germline ends. The CDR3 is CSIYPGPTGELFF. In nucleotides, the CDR3 is TGCAGCATATACCCGGGACCTACCGGGGAGCTGTTTTTT.